The 32 T cell receptor beta chains below were found in one sample sequenced in a study of CD8+ T cells in alopecia areata. The treatment here: oral pan-JAK inhibitor, 5-10 mg twice daily. As the sequencing template, cDNA was produced by extracting RNA and reverse transcribing it. Profiling relied on immunoSEQ multiplex PCR, and the TCRdb table lists in-frame clones only, not all of them. The data hold hundreds of thousands of clones, with more than 55% observed a single time. The source material was CD4+ T cells sorted from blood, sampled at week 44, from a patient treated with tofacitinib. The receptor source for this set is a human donor with alopecia areata.

The genes are TRBV2 and TRBJ2-5, with D possibly TRBD2 on 5 matching bases. Trimming shortened V by 7 bases and J by 4 bases, and 10 bases separated the two germline ends. CDR3 length: 12 amino acids. CDR1 is SNHLY, CDR2 FYNNEI, per germline. The CDR3 reads CASTERGETQYF. The CDR3 nucleotides read TGTGCCAGCACGGAACGGGGAGAGACCCAGTACTTC.

The rearrangement uses TRBV30 and TRBJ1-1; D possibly corresponds to TRBD1 (6 bases). Germline CDR1 is GTSNPN and CDR2 is SVGIG (reference sequence). The CDR3 runs 15 residues. V lost 3 bases to trimming and J lost 0 bases, with 14 bases between them. The CDR3 sequence: CAWRRGGYMNTEAFF. CDR3 nucleotides: TGTGCCTGGAGAAGAGGGGGTTACATGAACACTGAAGCTTTCTTT.

This chain uses TRBV19 with TRBJ2-7; D is unresolved. CDR1 LNHDA and CDR2 SQIVND come from the germline V gene (reference sequence). Trimming removed 5 bases from V and 6 bases from J, with 11 bases in between. The CDR3 totals 12 residues. The CDR3 nucleotides are TGTGCCAGTAGTCATACCCGCGGCGAGCAGTACTTC. This sequence encodes CASSHTRGEQYF. Full variable domain (outside the CDR3, taken from reference TRBV19 and TRBJ2-7): DGGITQSPKYLFRKEGQNVTLSCEQNLNHDAMYWYRQDPGQGLRLIYYSQIVNDFQKGDIAEGYSVSREKKESFPLTVTSAQKNPTAFYLCASSHTRGEQYFGPGTRLTVT.

DNA of the CDR3: TGTGCCAGCGGAGGAATGGGCGGCTACACCTTC. This gives the protein CASGGMGGYTF. The chain couples TRBV19 to TRBJ1-2; D remains unclear. CDR3 length equals 11 residues. Germline V gene sequence: CDR1 LNHDA, CDR2 SQIVND (reference sequence). V lost 9 bases, J lost 8 bases, and 13 bases lay in between.

This clone occurred a few times. This rearrangement joins TRBV30 to TRBJ1-5, with unresolved D. This CDR3 has 12 residues. Germline V gene lookup returns CDR1 GTSNPN and CDR2 SVGIG (reference sequence). V was pared by 2 bases and J by 10 bases, with 12 bases between. The CDR3: CAWSSSLGPQHF. DNA for the CDR3: TGTGCCTGGAGTTCCTCGCTTGGCCCCCAGCATTTT.

This chain joins TRBV7-2 and TRBJ1-3, with TRBD1 matching 8 bases. With 5 bases clipped from V and 4 bases from J, the junction kept 7 bases outside the gene matches. Per germline, CDR1 SGHTA and CDR2 FQGNSA. There are 15 residues in the CDR3. For the CDR3, the DNA is TGTGCCAGCAGCCCCGGACAGGGTCCAGGAAACACCATATATTTT. This encodes CASSPGQGPGNTIYF.

This clone was seen more than once but under ten times. The chain carries TRBV30 and TRBJ1-1; 7 positions match TRBD1. V dropped 0 bases and J dropped 3; count of bases not matched to a gene: 10. This CDR3 has 16 residues. Germline CDR1 reads GTSNPN; CDR2 reads SVGIG (reference sequence). The CDR3 is CAWSVRGGRLDTEAFF. The CDR3 DNA sequence: TGTGCCTGGAGTGTACGAGGGGGCAGGTTGGACACTGAAGCTTTCTTT.

The V and J genes are TRBV5-1 and TRBJ2-2; 10 bases are shared with TRBD2. V dropped 1 base and J dropped 4; count of bases not matched to a gene: 4. CDR1 SGHRS and CDR2 YFSETQ come from the germline V gene. The CDR3 contains 16 residues. CDR3 in DNA: TGCGCCAGCAGCTTGCTAGCGGGGGAATCCACCGGGGAGCTGTTTTTT. Amino acid sequence: CASSLLAGESTGELFF.

The V and J genes are TRBV27 and TRBJ1-1; D gene uncertain. Germline V gene lookup returns CDR1 MNHEY and CDR2 SMNVEV (reference sequence). V was shortened by 3 bases and J by 6 bases, with 11 bases between the two germline ends. This CDR3 region has 13 residues. This CDR3 reads CASSFGRDSEAFF. CDR3 bases: TGTGCCAGCAGTTTCGGTAGAGATTCTGAAGCTTTCTTT.

This clone was seen more than once but under ten times. The rearrangement links TRBV11-2 to TRBJ2-7; 9 positions match TRBD1. CDR1 and CDR2 from the germline V gene are SGHAT and FQNNGV. Trimming took 7 bases from V and 3 from J; bases not matched to a gene: 10. The CDR3 is 15 amino acids. The CDR3 reads CASNLGQGSRYEQYF. The CDR3 DNA sequence: TGTGCCAGCAACTTGGGACAGGGAAGCCGCTACGAGCAGTACTTC.

This chain's CDR3 is CASSQRGVRGTEAFF. For the CDR3, the DNA is TGCGCCAGCAGCCAACGGGGCGTTAGAGGTACTGAAGCTTTCTTT. V is TRBV4-1 and J is TRBJ1-1; D might be TRBD1 (5 bases). In germline, CDR1 is MGHRA, CDR2 YSYEKL. Trimming stripped 2 bases from V and 5 bases from J, with 15 bases between. This CDR3 contains 15 residues.

In DNA form, the CDR3 reads TGCGCCAGCAGCCAAGGCCCCTTCCCTGAAAAACTGTTTTTT. Translation: CASSQGPFPEKLFF. This sequence joins TRBV4-3 and TRBJ1-4; D unresolved. Deletions cut 1 base from V and 7 bases from J, with 10 bases between. CDR1 is LGHNA, CDR2 YSLEER, per germline. CDR3 length: 14 amino acids.

The chain is built from TRBV10-3 and TRBJ2-3, with D hard to call. Germline V CDR1 and CDR2: ENHRY, SYGVKD. This CDR3 has 13 residues. V was cut by 0 bases and J by 4 bases, with 5 bases left in between. The CDR3 reads CAISESGADTQYF. CDR3 DNA sequence: TGTGCCATCAGTGAGTCTGGGGCAGATACGCAGTATTTT.

This clone was observed once. The chain links TRBV30 to TRBJ1-3; weak D call: TRBD1 (5 bases). Germline CDR1 and CDR2: GTSNPN and SVGIG (reference sequence). This CDR3 is built from 13 residues. V lost 2 bases and J lost 3, with 8 bases in between. The CDR3 protein is CAWSSTVGNTIYF. The CDR3 nucleotides read TGTGCCTGGAGTTCGACAGTTGGAAACACCATATATTTT.

J is TRBJ2-6 and V is TRBV2; TRBD1 aligns across 8 bases. CDR1 is SNHLY, CDR2 FYNNEI, per germline. J gave up 4 bases and V 6 bases, and 5 bases lay outside the gene matches. This CDR3 comprises 15 residues. The CDR3 DNA reads as TGTGCCAGCAGCCCAGGGGGCTCCGGGGCCAACGTCCTGACTTTC. It encodes CASSPGGSGANVLTF. The full variable domain, in which reference TRBV2 and TRBJ2-6 provide the parts outside the CDR3, is EPEVTQTPSHQVTQMGQEVILRCVPISNHLYFYWYRQILGQKVEFLVSFYNNEISEKSEIFDDQFSVERPDGSNFTLKIRSTKLEDSAMYFCASSPGGSGANVLTFGAGSRLTVL.

The rearrangement links TRBV5-1 to TRBJ2-7; 10 bases match TRBD1. The V gene end was trimmed by 7 bases and the J gene end by 4 bases; junction bases not matched to a gene: 11. CDR1 and CDR2 from the germline V gene are SGHRS and YFSETQ. This CDR3 comprises 15 residues. CDR3 DNA: TGCGCCAGCGGCAACCCGGGACAGGGGTCATACGAGCAGTACTTC. It codes for CASGNPGQGSYEQYF.

This chain joins TRBV9 and TRBJ2-3, with D possibly being TRBD2 (5 bases). V dropped 0 bases and J dropped 4 bases, with 12 bases sitting between them. CDR3 length: 15 residues. Germline V gene sequence: CDR1 SGDLS, CDR2 YYNGEE. The CDR3 bases are TGTGCCAGCAGCGTAGGGCACCAGAGGGCAGATACGCAGTATTTT. This codes for CASSVGHQRADTQYF.

V is TRBV30 and J is TRBJ2-3; 11 positions agree with TRBD2. Per germline, CDR1 GTSNPN and CDR2 SVGIG (reference sequence). There are 18 residues in the CDR3. Trimming took 0 bases from V and 0 from J; bases not matched to a gene: 8. The DNA for the CDR3 is TGTGCCTGGAGTGTACTAGCGGGGGCCGGTACTAGCACAGATACGCAGTATTTT. This sequence encodes CAWSVLAGAGTSTDTQYF.

This clone was seen a handful of times. The V and J genes are TRBV11-2 and TRBJ2-4; D might be TRBD2 (6 bases). Trimming took 5 bases from V and 2 from J, leaving 13 bases between them. The germline V gene encodes CDR1 SGHAT and CDR2 FQNNGV. CDR3 size: 15 residues. The CDR3 coding sequence is TGTGCCAGCAGCGAGACTAGTATAACCAAAAACATTCAGTACTTC. It translates to CASSETSITKNIQYF.

This rearrangement joins TRBV29-1 to TRBJ1-1; D call uncertain. V was cut by 4 bases and J by 2 bases, with 14 bases left in between. The CDR3 spans 14 residues. Per germline, CDR1 SQVTM and CDR2 ANQGSEA. The CDR3 DNA sequence: TGCAGCGTTGTTGGCGCGATCGGCAACACTGAAGCTTTCTTT. It translates to CSVVGAIGNTEAFF.

The chain couples TRBV7-8 to TRBJ2-1; 8 nucleotides agree with TRBD1. CDR1 SGHVS and CDR2 FQNEAQ come from the germline V gene. The CDR3 is 15 residues long. V shed 5 bases, J shed 8 bases, and the junction held 11 bases outside the gene matches. The CDR3 loop is CASSQITPGGDEQFF. The CDR3 nucleotides read TGTGCCAGCAGCCAGATAACCCCAGGGGGCGATGAGCAGTTCTTC.

The chain carries TRBV30 and TRBJ2-1, with 14 bases identical to TRBD2. The germline CDR1 and CDR2 sequences are GTSNPN and SVGIG (reference sequence). The CDR3 contains 19 residues. V gave up 3 bases and J gave up 0 bases; unmatched junction bases: 10. The CDR3 nucleotides are TGTGCCTGGAGGCTCGGACTAGCGGGGGGAATCTTCTCCTACAATGAGCAGTTCTTC. Amino acids: CAWRLGLAGGIFSYNEQFF. Combining the CDR3 with reference TRBV30 and TRBJ2-1 gives the whole variable domain SQTIHQWPATLVQPVGSPLSLECTVEGTSNPNLYWYRQAAGRGLQLLFYSVGIGQISSEVPQNLSASRPQDRQFILSSKKLLLSDSGFYLCAWRLGLAGGIFSYNEQFFGPGTRLTVL.

The V call is TRBV4-1, the J call TRBJ1-1; 7 nucleotides match TRBD1. The CDR3 covers 13 residues. Trimming took 10 bases from V and 3 from J; bases not matched to a gene: 8. CDR1 and CDR2 from the germline V gene are MGHRA and YSYEKL. CDR3 sequence reads: CATRQGLDTEAFF. In DNA form, the CDR3 reads TGCGCCACCCGACAGGGATTGGACACTGAAGCTTTCTTT.

The V gene is TRBV5-1, the J gene TRBJ1-1; 8 bases map to TRBD1. V was pared by 0 bases and J by 1 base, with 2 bases of the junction left unmatched. The CDR3 loop spans 15 amino acids. Per the germline V gene, CDR1 is SGHRS and CDR2 is YFSETQ. CDR3 residues: CASSLDTGGNTEAFF. Here the CDR3 DNA reads TGCGCCAGCAGCTTGGACACAGGGGGGAACACTGAAGCTTTCTTT.

The gene calls are TRBV19 and TRBJ1-1, with D uncertain. The CDR3 runs to 13 residues. CDR1 LNHDA and CDR2 SQIVND come from the germline V gene (reference sequence). The ends were cut back, 7 bases at V and 3 bases at J, with 12 bases in the middle. The CDR3, as DNA: TGTGCCAGTAAACTGGGGTCGTACACTGAAGCTTTCTTT. Protein: CASKLGSYTEAFF. The complete variable domain, with remaining parts taken from reference TRBV19 and TRBJ1-1, reads DGGITQSPKYLFRKEGQNVTLSCEQNLNHDAMYWYRQDPGQGLRLIYYSQIVNDFQKGDIAEGYSVSREKKESFPLTVTSAQKNPTAFYLCASKLGSYTEAFFGQGTRLTVV.

V and J are TRBV30 and TRBJ2-1; 7 bases agree with TRBD1. The germline V gene has CDR1 GTSNPN and CDR2 SVGIG (reference sequence). The CDR3 consists of 13 residues. The V and J ends lost 4 bases and 5 bases, in that order; junction bases with no gene match: 5. CDR3 nucleotides: TGTGCCTGGAATACAGGGGTGAACAATGAGCAGTTCTTC. It specifies CAWNTGVNNEQFF.

The rearrangement uses TRBV2 and TRBJ1-5; 10 bases map to TRBD1. CDR1 and CDR2 (germline): SNHLY, FYNNEI. The length of the CDR3 is 14 residues. V shed 6 bases and J 7 bases; nucleotides not matched to a gene: 6. The CDR3 nucleotides read TGTGCCAGCAGCATGACAGGGGGCGGCCAGCCCCAGCATTTT. Its translation: CASSMTGGGQPQHF.

This clone was counted only a few times. The rearrangement joins TRBV23-1 to TRBJ2-4; 8 bases are a match to TRBD2. TRBV23-1 is annotated as an ORF whose role is uncertain. This CDR3 comprises 16 residues. V lost 4 bases to trimming and J lost 3 bases; unmatched junction nucleotides: 8. The CDR3 protein is CASSPKRGRDKNIQYF. The CDR3 DNA follows: TGCGCCAGCAGTCCGAAGCGGGGGAGGGACAAAAACATTCAGTACTTC.

This clone was detected once. J is TRBJ2-3 and V is TRBV7-2, with 9 bases fitting TRBD2. The CDR3 length is 15 residues. J gave up 5 bases and V 4 bases, and 7 bases lay outside the gene matches. Looked up from germline, CDR1 is SGHTA and CDR2 is FQGNSA. In DNA, the CDR3 is TGTGCCAGCAGCTCTCTAGCGGGGTTAAAAGATACGCAGTATTTT. Translated, it gives CASSSLAGLKDTQYF. Full variable domain (remainder filled in from reference TRBV7-2 and TRBJ2-3): GAGVSQSPSNKVTEKGKDVELRCDPISGHTALYWYRQSLGQGLEFLIYFQGNSAPDKSGLPSDRFSAERTGGSVSTLTIQRTQQEDSAVYLCASSSLAGLKDTQYFGPGTRLTVL.

J is TRBJ1-2 and V is TRBV25-1; 8 bases are a match to TRBD1. Unmatched junction bases numbered 9, after V lost 6 bases and J lost 3 bases. Germline CDR1 reads MGHDK; CDR2 reads SYGVNS. CDR3 size: 15 residues. CDR3 DNA: TGTGCCAGCAGAAGAGGGACAGGCCCTGACTATGGCTACACCTTC. This gives the protein CASRRGTGPDYGYTF.

The V call is TRBV25-1, the J call TRBJ1-4; D is perhaps TRBD1 (5 bases). This CDR3 comprises 11 residues. V lost 7 bases and J 8 bases, leaving 8 bases between the germline ends. Germline V gives CDR1 MGHDK, CDR2 SYGVNS. This CDR3 reads CASKEGEKLFF. The CDR3 coding sequence is TGTGCCAGCAAGGAGGGGGAAAAACTGTTTTTT.

The sample holds a few counts of this clone. The chain couples TRBV30 to TRBJ2-1; no clear D gene. CDR1 and CDR2 from the germline V gene are GTSNPN and SVGIG (reference sequence). This CDR3 is 12 amino acids long. Trimming took off 1 base at V and 9 bases at J, with 10 bases between the two ends. In DNA form, the CDR3 reads TGTGCCTGGAGTGAGTGGCAGAGTGAGCAGTTCTTC. The encoded protein is CAWSEWQSEQFF.